Below, one T cell receptor (beta chain) is given with its context. A second PCR of about 6 to 12 cycles used a sample-barcoded 5' primer and a J-beta primer mix. TCRdb fed the 5' RACE reads into MiXCR, producing one record per CDR3 protein. The data contain hundreds of thousands of distinct CDR3 sequences, nearly 25% of them singletons. Germline CDR1 reads LGHNA; CDR2 reads YSLEER. V gave up 8 bases and J gave up 1 base, with 11 bases separating them. The CDR3 contains 13 residues. This specimen belongs to a study of blood T cells in healthy people across ages. These data also formed part of another study, on T cells of mothers and their children. In that study: Similar effects of thymic selection on TCR recombination output were recorded in related and unrelated pairs.

The receptor's source is a boy between 10 and 17 years old in good health. The chain combines TRBV4-3 with TRBJ2-5, with D unresolved. Sequenced material: blood. The CDR3: CASLTVGQETQYF. Written as DNA, the CDR3 is TGCGCCAGCCTCACGGTGGGCCAAGAGACCCAGTACTTC.